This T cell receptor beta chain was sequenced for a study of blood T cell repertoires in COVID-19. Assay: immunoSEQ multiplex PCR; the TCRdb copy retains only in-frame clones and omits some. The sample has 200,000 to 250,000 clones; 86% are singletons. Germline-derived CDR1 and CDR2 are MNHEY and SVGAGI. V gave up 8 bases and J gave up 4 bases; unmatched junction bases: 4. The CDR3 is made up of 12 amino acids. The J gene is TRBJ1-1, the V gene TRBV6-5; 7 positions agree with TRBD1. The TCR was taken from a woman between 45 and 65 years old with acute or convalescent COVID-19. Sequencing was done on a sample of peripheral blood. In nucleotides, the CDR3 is TGTGCCAGCCAACACAGGGGCACTGAAGCTTTCTTT. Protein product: CASQHRGTEAFF.